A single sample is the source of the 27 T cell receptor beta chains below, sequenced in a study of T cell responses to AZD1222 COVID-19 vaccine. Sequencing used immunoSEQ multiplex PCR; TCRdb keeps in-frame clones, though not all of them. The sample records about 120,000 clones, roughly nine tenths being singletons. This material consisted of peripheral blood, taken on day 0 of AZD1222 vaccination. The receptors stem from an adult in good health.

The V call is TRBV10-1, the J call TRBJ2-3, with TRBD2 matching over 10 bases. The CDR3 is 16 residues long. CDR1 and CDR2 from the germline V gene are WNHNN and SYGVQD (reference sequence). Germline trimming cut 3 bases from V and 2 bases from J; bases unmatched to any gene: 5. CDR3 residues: CASSDGLAGATDTQYF. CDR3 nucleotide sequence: TGCGCCAGCAGTGACGGTCTAGCGGGGGCCACAGATACGCAGTATTTT.

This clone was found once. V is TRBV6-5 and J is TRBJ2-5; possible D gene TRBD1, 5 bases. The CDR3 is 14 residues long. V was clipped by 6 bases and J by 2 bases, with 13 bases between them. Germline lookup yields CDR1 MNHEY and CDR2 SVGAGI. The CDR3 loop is CASSWLTGQETQYF. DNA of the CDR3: TGTGCCAGCAGCTGGCTTACAGGTCAAGAGACCCAGTACTTC.

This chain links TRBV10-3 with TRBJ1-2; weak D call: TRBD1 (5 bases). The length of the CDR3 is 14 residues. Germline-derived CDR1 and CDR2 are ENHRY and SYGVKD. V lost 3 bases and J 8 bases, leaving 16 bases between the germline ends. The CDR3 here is CAISDLDSWGGYTF. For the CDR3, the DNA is TGTGCCATCAGTGATTTAGACAGCTGGGGGGGCTACACCTTC.

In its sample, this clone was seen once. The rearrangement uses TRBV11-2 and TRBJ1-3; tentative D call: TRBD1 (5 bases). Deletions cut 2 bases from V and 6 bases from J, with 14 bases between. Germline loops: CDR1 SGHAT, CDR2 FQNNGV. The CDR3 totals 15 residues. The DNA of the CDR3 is TGTGCCAGCAGCTTACAGCAGGGCTGGGAAAACACCATATATTTT. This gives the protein CASSLQQGWENTIYF.

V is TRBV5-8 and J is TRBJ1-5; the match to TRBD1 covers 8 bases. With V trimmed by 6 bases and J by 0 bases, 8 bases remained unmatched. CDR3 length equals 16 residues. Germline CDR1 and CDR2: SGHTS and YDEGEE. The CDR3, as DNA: TGTGCCAGCAACATACGACAGGGGATTAGCAATCAGCCCCAGCATTTT. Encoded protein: CASNIRQGISNQPQHF.

The CDR3 DNA follows: TGTGCCAGCAGCCCCCCTTCGGGGAAGTCCTACGAGCAGTACTTC. It is translated as CASSPPSGKSYEQYF. The chain joins TRBV11-2 to TRBJ2-7; TRBD2 is a possible D gene (5 bases). Looked up from germline, CDR1 is SGHAT and CDR2 is FQNNGV. Trimming pared 5 bases from V and 1 base from J, leaving 15 bases between. This CDR3 spans 15 amino acids. The full variable domain, with the rest looked up from reference TRBV11-2 and TRBJ2-7, is EAGVAQSPRYKIIEKRQSVAFWCNPISGHATLYWYQQILGQGPKLLIQFQNNGVVDDSQLPKDRFSAERLKGVDSTLKIQPAKLEDSAVYLCASSPPSGKSYEQYFGPGTRLTVT.

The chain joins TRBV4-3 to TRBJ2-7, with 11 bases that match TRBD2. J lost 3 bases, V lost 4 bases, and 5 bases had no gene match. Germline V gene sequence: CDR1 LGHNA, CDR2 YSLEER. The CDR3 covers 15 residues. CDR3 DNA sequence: TGCGCCAGCAGCCGTATGACTAGCGGGGACTACGAGCAGTACTTC. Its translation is CASSRMTSGDYEQYF.

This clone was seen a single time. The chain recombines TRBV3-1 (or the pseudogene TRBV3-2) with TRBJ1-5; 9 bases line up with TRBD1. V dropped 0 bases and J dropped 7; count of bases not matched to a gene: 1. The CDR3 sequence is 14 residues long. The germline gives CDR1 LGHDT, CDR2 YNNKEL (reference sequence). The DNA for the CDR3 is TGTGCCAGCAGCCAAGAACAGGGGGCCCAGCCCCAGCATTTT. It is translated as CASSQEQGAQPQHF.

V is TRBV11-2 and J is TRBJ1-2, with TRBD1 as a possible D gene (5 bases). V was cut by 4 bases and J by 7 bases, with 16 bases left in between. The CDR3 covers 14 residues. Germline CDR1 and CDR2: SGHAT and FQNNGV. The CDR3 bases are TGTGCCAGCAGCTCACTCAGGGAGGAGGTTGGCTACACCTTC. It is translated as CASSSLREEVGYTF.

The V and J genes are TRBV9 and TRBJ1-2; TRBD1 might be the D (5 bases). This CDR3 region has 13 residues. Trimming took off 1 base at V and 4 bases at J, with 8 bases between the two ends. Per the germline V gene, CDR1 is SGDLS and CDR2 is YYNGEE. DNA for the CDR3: TGTGCCAGCAGCGTAACGGACACCTATGGCTACACCTTC. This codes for CASSVTDTYGYTF. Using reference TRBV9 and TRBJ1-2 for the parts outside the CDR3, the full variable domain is DSGVTQTPKHLITATGQRVTLRCSPRSGDLSVYWYQQSLDQGLQFLIQYYNGEERAKGNILERFSAQQFPDLHSELNLSSLELGDSALYFCASSVTDTYGYTFGSGTRLTVV.

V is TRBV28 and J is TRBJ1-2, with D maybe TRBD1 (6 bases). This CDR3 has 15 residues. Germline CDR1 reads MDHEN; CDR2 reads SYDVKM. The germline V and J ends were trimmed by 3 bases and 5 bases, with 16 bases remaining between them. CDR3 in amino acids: CASSLGGRRGYGYTF. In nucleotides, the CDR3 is TGTGCCAGCAGTTTGGGGGGGCGCAGAGGTTATGGCTACACCTTC.

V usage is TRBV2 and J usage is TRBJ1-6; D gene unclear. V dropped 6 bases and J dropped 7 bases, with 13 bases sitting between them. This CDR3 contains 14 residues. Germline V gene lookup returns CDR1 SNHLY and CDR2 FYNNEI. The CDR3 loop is CASSAREVNSPLHF. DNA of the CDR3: TGTGCCAGCAGCGCCCGGGAGGTGAATTCACCCCTCCACTTT.

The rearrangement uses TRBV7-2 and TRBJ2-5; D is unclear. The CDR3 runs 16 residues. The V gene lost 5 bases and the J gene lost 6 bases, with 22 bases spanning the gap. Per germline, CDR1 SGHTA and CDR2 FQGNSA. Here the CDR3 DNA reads TGTGCCAGCAGCCCCACCCCCCAGGTTGGGTTAAAGACCCAGTACTTC. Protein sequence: CASSPTPQVGLKTQYF.

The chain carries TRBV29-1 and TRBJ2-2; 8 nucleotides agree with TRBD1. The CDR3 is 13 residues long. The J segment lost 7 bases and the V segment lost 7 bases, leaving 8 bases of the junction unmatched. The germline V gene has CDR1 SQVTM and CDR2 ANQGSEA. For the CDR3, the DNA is TGCAGCGCCCGGAAGACAGGGGACGGGGAGCTGTTTTTT. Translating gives CSARKTGDGELFF.

CDR3 in amino acids: CACSSYNSPLHF. The CDR3 DNA sequence: TGTGCCTGCAGCTCCTATAATTCACCCCTCCACTTT. This sequence joins TRBV30 and TRBJ1-6; no firm D call. Germline-derived CDR1 and CDR2 are GTSNPN and SVGIG (reference sequence). V shed 6 bases and J shed 0 bases, with 3 bases lying between them. CDR3 size: 12 residues.

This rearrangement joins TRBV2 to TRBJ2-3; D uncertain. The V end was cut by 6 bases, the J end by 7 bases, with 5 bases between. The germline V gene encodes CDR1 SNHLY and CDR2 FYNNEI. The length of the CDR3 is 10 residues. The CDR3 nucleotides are TGTGCCAGCAGCCTGAATACGCAGTATTTT. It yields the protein CASSLNTQYF.

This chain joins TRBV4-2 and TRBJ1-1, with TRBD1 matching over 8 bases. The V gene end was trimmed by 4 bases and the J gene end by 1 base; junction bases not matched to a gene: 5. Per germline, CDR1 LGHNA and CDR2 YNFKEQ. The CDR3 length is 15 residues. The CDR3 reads CASSPRTGRNTEAFF. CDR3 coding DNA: TGTGCCAGCAGCCCCCGGACAGGGCGGAACACTGAAGCTTTCTTT.

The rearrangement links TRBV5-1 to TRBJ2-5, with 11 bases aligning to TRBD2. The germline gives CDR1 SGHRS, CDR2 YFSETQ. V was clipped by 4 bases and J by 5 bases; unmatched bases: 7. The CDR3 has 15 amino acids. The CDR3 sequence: CASSVGTSGGETQYF. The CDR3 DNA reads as TGCGCCAGCAGCGTCGGGACTAGCGGTGGTGAGACCCAGTACTTC.

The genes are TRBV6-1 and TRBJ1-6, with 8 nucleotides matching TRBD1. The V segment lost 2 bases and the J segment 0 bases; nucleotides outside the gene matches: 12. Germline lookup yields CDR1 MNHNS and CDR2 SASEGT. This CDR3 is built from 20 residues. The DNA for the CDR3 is TGTGCCAGCAGTGAAAGTTGGGCAGGGGGCTCGAGCTCCTATAATTCACCCCTCCACTTT. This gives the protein CASSESWAGGSSSYNSPLHF.

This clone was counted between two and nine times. CDR3: CAIRERGPPYEQYF. The DNA of the CDR3 is TGTGCCATCAGGGAGAGGGGGCCGCCCTACGAGCAGTACTTC. This rearrangement joins TRBV10-3 to TRBJ2-7, with 7 bases identical to TRBD1. The germline V gene encodes CDR1 ENHRY and CDR2 SYGVKD. This CDR3 is built from 14 residues. V trimming: 6 bases; J trimming: 2 bases; junction bases outside the gene matches: 7.

CDR3 sequence reads: CASSLTGALTDTQYF. Here the CDR3 DNA reads TGTGCCAGCAGCTTAACGGGGGCTTTGACAGATACGCAGTATTTT. V usage is TRBV7-9 and J usage is TRBJ2-3, with D tentatively TRBD1 or TRBD2 (6 bases each). Germline V gene data show CDR1 as SEHNR and CDR2 as FQNEAQ (reference sequence). This CDR3 has 15 residues. Trimming cost V 2 bases and J 3 bases, with 12 bases left between them.

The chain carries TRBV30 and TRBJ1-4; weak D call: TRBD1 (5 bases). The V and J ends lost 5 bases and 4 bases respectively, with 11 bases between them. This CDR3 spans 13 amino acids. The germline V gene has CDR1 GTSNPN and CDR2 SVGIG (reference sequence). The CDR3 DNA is TGTGCCTGGGGCCAGGGAGTTAATGAAAAACTGTTTTTT. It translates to CAWGQGVNEKLFF.

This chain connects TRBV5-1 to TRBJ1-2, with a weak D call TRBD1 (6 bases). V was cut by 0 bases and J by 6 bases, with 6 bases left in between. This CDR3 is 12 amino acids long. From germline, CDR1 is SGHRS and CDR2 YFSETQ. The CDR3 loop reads CASSLDRDGYTF. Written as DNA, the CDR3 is TGCGCCAGCAGCTTGGACAGGGATGGCTACACCTTC.

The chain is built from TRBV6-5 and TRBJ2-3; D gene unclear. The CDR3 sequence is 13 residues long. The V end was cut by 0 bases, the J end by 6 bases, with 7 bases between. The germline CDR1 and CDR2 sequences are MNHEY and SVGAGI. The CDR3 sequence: CASSYSVVDTQYF. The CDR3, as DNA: TGTGCCAGCAGTTACTCCGTTGTGGATACGCAGTATTTT.

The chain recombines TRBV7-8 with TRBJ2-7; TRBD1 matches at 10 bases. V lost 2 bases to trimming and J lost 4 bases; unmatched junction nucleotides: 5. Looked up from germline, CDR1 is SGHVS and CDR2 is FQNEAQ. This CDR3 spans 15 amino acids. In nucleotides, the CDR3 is TGTGCCAGCAGCTTAATGTTGGGACAGGGGTACGAGCAGTACTTC. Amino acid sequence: CASSLMLGQGYEQYF.

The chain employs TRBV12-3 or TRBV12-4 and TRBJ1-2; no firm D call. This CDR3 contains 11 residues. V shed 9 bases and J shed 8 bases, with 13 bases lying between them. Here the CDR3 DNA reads TGTGCCAGTGCGGCATATCAAGGCTACACCTTC. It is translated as CASAAYQGYTF.

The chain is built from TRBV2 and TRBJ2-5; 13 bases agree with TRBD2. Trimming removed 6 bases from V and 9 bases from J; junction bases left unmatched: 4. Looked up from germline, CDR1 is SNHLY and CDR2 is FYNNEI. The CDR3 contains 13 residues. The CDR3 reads CASSELAGGAQYF. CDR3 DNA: TGTGCCAGCAGCGAACTAGCGGGGGGGGCCCAGTACTTC. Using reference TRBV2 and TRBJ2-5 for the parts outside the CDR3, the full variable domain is EPEVTQTPSHQVTQMGQEVILRCVPISNHLYFYWYRQILGQKVEFLVSFYNNEISEKSEIFDDQFSVERPDGSNFTLKIRSTKLEDSAMYFCASSELAGGAQYFGPGTRLLVL.